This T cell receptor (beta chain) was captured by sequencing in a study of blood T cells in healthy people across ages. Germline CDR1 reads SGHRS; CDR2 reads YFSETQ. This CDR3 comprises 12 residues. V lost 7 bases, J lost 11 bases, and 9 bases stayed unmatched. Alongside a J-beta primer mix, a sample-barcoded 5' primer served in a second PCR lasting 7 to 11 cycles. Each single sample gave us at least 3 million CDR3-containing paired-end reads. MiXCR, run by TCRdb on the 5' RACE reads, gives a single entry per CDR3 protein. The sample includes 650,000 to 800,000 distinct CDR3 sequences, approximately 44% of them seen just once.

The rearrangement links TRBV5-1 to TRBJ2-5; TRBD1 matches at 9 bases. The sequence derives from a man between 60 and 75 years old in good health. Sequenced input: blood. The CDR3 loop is CASGQGFHEQYF. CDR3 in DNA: TGCGCCAGCGGACAGGGGTTCCATGAGCAGTACTTC.